The 27 T cell receptor beta chains presented below share a single source sample, sequenced in a study of blood T cell repertoires in COVID-19. Libraries were prepared by immunoSEQ multiplex PCR; TCRdb keeps only in-frame clonotypes and omits some of them. The profile covers 130,000 or so clones, with more than 60% appearing a single time and under 2.5% taken by the ten largest. The sequenced sample consisted of peripheral blood. Receptor source: a woman in her sixties or seventies with acute or convalescent COVID-19.

This rearrangement joins TRBV27 to TRBJ1-3; TRBD1 agrees at 8 bases. V shed 7 bases, J shed 0 bases, and the junction held 2 bases outside the gene matches. Looked up from germline, CDR1 is MNHEY and CDR2 is SMNVEV (reference sequence). The CDR3 sequence is 14 residues long. The CDR3 bases are TGTGCCAGCAAGGGACAGGTCTCTGGAAACACCATATATTTT. This encodes CASKGQVSGNTIYF.

The chain recombines TRBV3-1 (or the pseudogene TRBV3-2) with TRBJ1-1; 9 nucleotides agree with TRBD1. Trimming cost V 1 base and J 5 bases; bases outside gene matches: 8. This CDR3 contains 16 residues. Germline-derived CDR1 and CDR2 are LGHDT and YNNKEL (reference sequence). CDR3 amino acids: CASSQGSGQGLTEAFF. The CDR3 nucleotides read TGTGCCAGCAGCCAAGGATCGGGACAGGGCCTTACTGAAGCTTTCTTT.

The chain carries TRBV28 and TRBJ2-3; 9 nucleotides match TRBD1. Looked up from germline, CDR1 is MDHEN and CDR2 is SYDVKM. The CDR3 is 15 residues long. J gave up 4 bases and V 0 bases, and 2 bases lay outside the gene matches. CDR3 bases: TGTGCCAGCAGTTTATGGGGACAGGGCTCAGATACGCAGTATTTT. Translated: CASSLWGQGSDTQYF.

This clone appeared a few times. The chain is built from TRBV7-8 and TRBJ2-7, with 8 bases matching TRBD2. This CDR3 has 14 residues. Germline loops: CDR1 SGHVS, CDR2 FQNEAQ. The V and J ends lost 3 bases and 2 bases, in that order; junction bases with no gene match: 3. The CDR3 is CASSFGTRAYEQYF. Here the CDR3 DNA reads TGTGCCAGCAGCTTCGGGACTAGGGCCTACGAGCAGTACTTC. Filled out from reference TRBV7-8 and TRBJ2-7, the complete variable domain reads GAGVSQSPRYKVAKRGQDVALRCDPISGHVSLFWYQQALGQGPEFLTYFQNEAQLDKSGLPSDRFFAERPEGSVSTLKIQRTQQEDSAVYLCASSFGTRAYEQYFGPGTRLTVT.

This clone appeared a few times. The chain joins TRBV30 to TRBJ1-2; tentatively, D is TRBD1 (6 bases). The ends were cut back, 2 bases at V and 4 bases at J, with 14 bases in the middle. The CDR3 is 14 amino acids. The germline V gene encodes CDR1 GTSNPN and CDR2 SVGIG (reference sequence). The CDR3 protein is CAWSRTVSSYGYTF. CDR3 coding DNA: TGTGCCTGGAGTCGGACAGTCAGCTCCTATGGCTACACCTTC.

The chain couples TRBV7-9 to TRBJ2-7; D gene unclear. The CDR3 sequence is 12 residues long. Between the trimmed V and J ends, which lost 5 bases and 4 bases, there was a span of 9 bases. Per germline, CDR1 SEHNR and CDR2 FQNEAQ (reference sequence). Here the CDR3 reads CASSGVLYEQYF. The CDR3 nucleotides read TGTGCCAGCAGCGGAGTTCTTTACGAGCAGTACTTC.

The chain carries TRBV5-1 and TRBJ2-3; 11 positions match TRBD2. CDR3 length: 16 amino acids. Germline V lookup: CDR1 SGHRS, CDR2 YFSETQ. The trim removed 3 bases at V and 0 bases at J, leaving 3 bases unmatched. DNA for the CDR3: TGCGCCAGCAGCTGGGGACTAGCGGTTAGCACAGATACGCAGTATTTT. Protein sequence: CASSWGLAVSTDTQYF.

This clone was seen a single time. The chain recombines TRBV10-1 with TRBJ2-1; D might be TRBD2 (7 bases). The ends were cut back, 2 bases at V and 6 bases at J, with 14 bases in the middle. The CDR3 has 15 amino acids. CDR1 is WNHNN, CDR2 SYGVQD, per germline (reference sequence). CDR3 DNA: TGCGCCAGCAGTGAGGGCGGGGGCCCTTTCAATGAGCAGTTCTTC. Residues: CASSEGGGPFNEQFF.

This sequence joins TRBV28 and TRBJ1-1; D is ambiguous. Trimming removed 5 bases at V and 4 bases at J, with 14 bases between. Germline values: CDR1 MDHEN, CDR2 SYDVKM. The CDR3 runs 14 residues. This chain's CDR3 is CASSPAPRGTEAFF. CDR3 DNA: TGTGCCAGCAGTCCGGCACCCCGCGGCACTGAAGCTTTCTTT.

This chain uses TRBV9 with TRBJ2-1, with 10 bases that match TRBD2. The V segment lost 4 bases and the J segment 4 bases; nucleotides outside the gene matches: 5. The CDR3 is 15 residues long. Germline V gives CDR1 SGDLS, CDR2 YYNGEE. CDR3 DNA: TGTGCCAGCAGCAATAGCGGGGGGCCGTACAATGAGCAGTTCTTC. It is translated as CASSNSGGPYNEQFF.

The rearrangement joins TRBV6-2 or TRBV6-3 to TRBJ1-6; D not resolved. V was cut by 7 bases and J by 6 bases, with 10 bases left in between. The CDR3 totals 13 residues. Germline V lookup: CDR1 MNHEY, CDR2 SVGEGT. The CDR3 nucleotides read TGTGCCAGCACCCCCAGGTTTAATTCACCCCTCCACTTT. Its protein product is CASTPRFNSPLHF.

For the CDR3, the DNA is TGTGCCAGCAGCTTAGAGCAGGGGCTGAGGACTGAAGCTTTCTTT. Translated: CASSLEQGLRTEAFF. V gene TRBV7-2 combines with J gene TRBJ1-1, with D possibly TRBD1 on 6 matching bases. Per germline, CDR1 SGHTA and CDR2 FQGNSA. Deletions cut 1 base from V and 5 bases from J, with 14 bases between. This CDR3 is 15 amino acids long.

The genes are TRBV6-5 and TRBJ2-2; 7 nucleotides align to TRBD1. There are 14 residues in the CDR3. Per germline, CDR1 MNHEY and CDR2 SVGAGI. The J segment lost 10 bases and the V segment lost 6 bases, leaving 11 bases of the junction unmatched. This chain's CDR3 is CASRRQGASEELFF. In nucleotides, the CDR3 is TGTGCCAGCAGAAGACAGGGTGCCTCGGAGGAGCTGTTTTTT.

This clone has only a few counts. The chain has TRBV3-1 (or the pseudogene TRBV3-2) and TRBJ1-1, with 8 bases aligning to TRBD1. Germline CDR1 reads LGHDT; CDR2 reads YNNKEL (reference sequence). J gave up 6 bases and V 5 bases, and 8 bases lay outside the gene matches. The CDR3 loop spans 14 amino acids. The CDR3, as DNA: TGTGCCAGCAGCGGGTCGAGACAGGGGCCTGAAGCTTTCTTT. The encoded protein is CASSGSRQGPEAFF.

The sample holds one count of this clone. V is TRBV27 and J is TRBJ2-1; 8 nucleotides line up with TRBD1. Germline CDR1 is MNHEY and CDR2 is SMNVEV (reference sequence). V shed 8 bases and J 5 bases; nucleotides not matched to a gene: 8. This CDR3 is 14 amino acids long. CDR3 sequence reads: CASVGQGSHNEQFF. The CDR3 DNA is TGTGCCAGCGTTGGACAGGGTAGTCACAATGAGCAGTTCTTC.

This clone has just a few counts. The V call is TRBV6-5, the J call TRBJ1-1; perhaps TRBD1 as D (6 bases). The V gene lost 2 bases and the J gene lost 7 bases, with 11 bases spanning the gap. Germline CDR1 MNHEY, CDR2 SVGAGI. This CDR3 is 13 amino acids long. The CDR3 protein is CASSYEQGFEAFF. In DNA, the CDR3 is TGTGCCAGCAGTTACGAACAGGGTTTTGAAGCTTTCTTT.

The chain uses TRBV21-1 and TRBJ1-2; the DNA was not compared with TRBD1, the D call given in the table. TRBV21-1 is a pseudogene. There are 13 residues in the CDR3. Here the CDR3 reads CPQQRPGQGGYTF. CDR3 DNA sequence: TGTCCGCAGCAGCGACCCGGGCAGGGTGGCTACACCTTC.

The V gene is TRBV7-9, the J gene TRBJ1-6; TRBD1 aligns across 7 bases. The germline V gene has CDR1 SEHNR and CDR2 FQNEAQ (reference sequence). V lost 3 bases, J lost 6 bases, and 5 bases stayed unmatched. The CDR3 has 15 amino acids. CDR3 amino acids: CASSFHRDSNSPLHF. The CDR3 nucleotides read TGTGCCAGCAGCTTCCACCGGGACAGTAATTCACCCCTCCACTTT.

This clone was seen a single time. The chain links TRBV19 to TRBJ1-2; 8 bases agree with TRBD1. V dropped 8 bases and J dropped 6; count of bases not matched to a gene: 8. This CDR3 comprises 13 residues. Germline V gene lookup returns CDR1 LNHDA and CDR2 SQIVND (reference sequence). This CDR3 reads CASQTDRDHGYTF. In DNA, the CDR3 is TGTGCCAGTCAGACGGACAGGGACCATGGCTACACCTTC. The whole variable domain, filled in from reference TRBV19 and TRBJ1-2, reads DGGITQSPKYLFRKEGQNVTLSCEQNLNHDAMYWYRQDPGQGLRLIYYSQIVNDFQKGDIAEGYSVSREKKESFPLTVTSAQKNPTAFYLCASQTDRDHGYTFGSGTRLTVV.

CDR3 region: CANIRDSHNEKLFF. DNA for the CDR3: TGTGCCAATATCCGGGACTCCCACAATGAAAAACTGTTTTTT. This sequence joins TRBV19 and TRBJ1-4, with D tentatively TRBD1 (5 bases). The germline CDR1 and CDR2 sequences are LNHDA and SQIVND (reference sequence). There are 14 residues in the CDR3. Trimming took 10 bases from V and 5 from J, leaving 17 bases between them.

This clone was seen a handful of times. The V and J genes are TRBV27 and TRBJ1-5, with a possible D match to TRBD1 (6 bases). V was clipped by 5 bases and J by 0 bases, with 14 bases between them. This CDR3 has 16 residues. CDR1 MNHEY and CDR2 SMNVEV come from the germline V gene (reference sequence). CDR3 sequence: CASSQSAGVSNQPQHF. The CDR3 DNA follows: TGTGCCAGCAGTCAATCGGCAGGGGTTAGCAATCAGCCCCAGCATTTT.

J is TRBJ1-6 and V is TRBV10-3; D is ambiguous. Germline CDR1 reads ENHRY; CDR2 reads SYGVKD. The CDR3 loop spans 12 amino acids. V dropped 8 bases and J dropped 8 bases, with 10 bases sitting between them. Here the CDR3 DNA reads TGTGCCATCGGTAACAGTGATTCACCCCTCCACTTT. It encodes CAIGNSDSPLHF.

The sample holds one count of this clone. This could be a read error, since a much larger clone is one nucleotide away. This chain uses TRBV5-5 with TRBJ1-4, with 10 bases lining up with TRBD1. With V trimmed by 4 bases and J by 8 bases, 5 bases remained unmatched. This CDR3 is 14 amino acids long. Germline V CDR1 and CDR2: SGHKS, YYEKEE (reference sequence). DNA for the CDR3: TGTGCCAGCAGCCCCGGGACAGGGGAAGAAAAACTGTTTTTT. Translation gives CASSPGTGEEKLFF.

The count of this clone is one. The rearrangement joins TRBV6-4 to TRBJ2-7, with a possible D match to TRBD1 (5 bases). CDR1 is MRHNA, CDR2 SNTAGT, per germline. V shed 5 bases and J shed 7 bases, with 15 bases lying between them. The CDR3 spans 13 residues. DNA for the CDR3: TGTGCCAGCAGTAAAGCAAATGGACAAGAGCAGTACTTC. It codes for CASSKANGQEQYF.

This rearrangement joins TRBV6-6 to TRBJ1-5; no definite D call. CDR1 is MNHNY, CDR2 SVGAGI, per germline (reference sequence). The CDR3 is 19 residues long. V lost 5 bases and J 3 bases, leaving 26 bases between the germline ends. The CDR3 DNA reads TGTGCCAGCAGTCCGGGAGGGTTTAGGCTTCCGGGTCACAATCAGCCCCAGCATTTT. Translation: CASSPGGFRLPGHNQPQHF.

This chain links TRBV27 with TRBJ1-5; possible D gene TRBD1, 5 bases. V was trimmed by 6 bases and J by 5 bases, leaving 11 bases between them. This CDR3 region has 13 residues. The germline CDR1 and CDR2 sequences are MNHEY and SMNVEV (reference sequence). The CDR3 region has the DNA TGTGCCAGCAGACAAGACAGAGATCAGCCCCAGCATTTT. It specifies CASRQDRDQPQHF.

The chain couples TRBV5-1 to TRBJ2-1, with 10 bases identical to TRBD2. After removal of 0 bases from V and 7 bases from J, the junction contained 4 bases not matched to a gene. The CDR3 extends over 15 amino acids. Germline V CDR1 and CDR2: SGHRS, YFSETQ. The CDR3 here is CASSLVPSGRNEQFF. The CDR3 nucleotides are TGCGCCAGCAGCTTGGTTCCTAGCGGGAGAAATGAGCAGTTCTTC.